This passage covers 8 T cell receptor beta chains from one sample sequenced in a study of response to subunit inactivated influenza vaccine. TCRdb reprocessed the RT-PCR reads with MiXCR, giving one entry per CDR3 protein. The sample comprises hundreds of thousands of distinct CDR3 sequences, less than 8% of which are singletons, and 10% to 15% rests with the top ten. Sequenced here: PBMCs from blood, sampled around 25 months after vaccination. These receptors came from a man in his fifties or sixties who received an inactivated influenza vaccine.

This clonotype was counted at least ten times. Here the CDR3 reads CASSLALVPVYEQYF. The CDR3 DNA follows: TGTGCCAGCAGCTTAGCGCTTGTCCCAGTCTACGAGCAGTACTTC. The chain recombines TRBV7-8 with TRBJ2-7; D unclear. V lost 0 bases and J lost 3, with 12 bases in between. The germline CDR1 and CDR2 sequences are SGHVS and FQNEAQ. CDR3 length equals 15 residues.

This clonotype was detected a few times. CDR3 sequence (DNA): TGTGCCAGCAGCAAAGGGGGACAGCCCCAGCATTTT. Its protein is CASSKGGQPQHF. This chain joins TRBV2 and TRBJ1-5; perhaps TRBD1 as D (6 bases). This CDR3 is 12 amino acids long. V lost 6 bases to trimming and J lost 7 bases, with 10 bases between them. The germline CDR1 and CDR2 sequences are SNHLY and FYNNEI.

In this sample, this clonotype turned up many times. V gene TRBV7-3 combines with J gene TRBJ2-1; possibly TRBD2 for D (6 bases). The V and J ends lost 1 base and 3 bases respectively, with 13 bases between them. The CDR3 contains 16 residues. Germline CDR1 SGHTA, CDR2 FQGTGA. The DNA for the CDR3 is TGTGCCAGCAGCTTAATCCCCGGCGGGGTCTACAATGAGCAGTTCTTC. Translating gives CASSLIPGGVYNEQFF.

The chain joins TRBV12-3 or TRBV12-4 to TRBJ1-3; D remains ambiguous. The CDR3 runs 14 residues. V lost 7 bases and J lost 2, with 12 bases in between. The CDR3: CASTSSWTGNTIYF. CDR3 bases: TGTGCCAGCACCTCTAGCTGGACTGGAAACACCATATATTTT.

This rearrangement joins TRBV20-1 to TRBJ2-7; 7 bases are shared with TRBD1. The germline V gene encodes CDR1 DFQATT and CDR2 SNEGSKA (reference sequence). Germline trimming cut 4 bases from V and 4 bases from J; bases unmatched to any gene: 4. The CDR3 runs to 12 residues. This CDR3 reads CSATDRVYEQYF. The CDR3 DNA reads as TGCAGTGCTACCGACAGGGTATACGAGCAGTACTTC.

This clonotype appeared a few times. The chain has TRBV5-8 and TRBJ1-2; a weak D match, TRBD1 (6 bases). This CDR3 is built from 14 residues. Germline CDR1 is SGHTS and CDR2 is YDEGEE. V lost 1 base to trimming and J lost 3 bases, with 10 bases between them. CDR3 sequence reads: CASSLLTGDYGYTF. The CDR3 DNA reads TGTGCCAGCAGCTTGCTGACAGGCGACTATGGCTACACCTTC. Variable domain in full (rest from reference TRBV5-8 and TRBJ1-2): EAGVTQSPTHLIKTRGQQATLRCSPISGHTSVYWYQQALGLGLQFLLWYDEGEERNRGNFPPRFSGRQFPNYSSELNVNALELEDSALYLCASSLLTGDYGYTFGSGTRLTVV.

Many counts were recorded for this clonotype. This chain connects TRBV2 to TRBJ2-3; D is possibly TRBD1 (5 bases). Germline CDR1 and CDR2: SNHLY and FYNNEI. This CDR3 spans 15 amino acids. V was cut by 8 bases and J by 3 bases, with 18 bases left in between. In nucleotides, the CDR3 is TGTGCCAGCCGATACAGGCTCATCAGGACAGATACGCAGTATTTT. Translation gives CASRYRLIRTDTQYF.

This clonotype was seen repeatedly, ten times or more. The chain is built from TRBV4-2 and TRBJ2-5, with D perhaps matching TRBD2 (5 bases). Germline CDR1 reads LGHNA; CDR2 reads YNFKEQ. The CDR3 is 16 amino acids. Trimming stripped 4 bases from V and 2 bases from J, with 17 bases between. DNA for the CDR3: TGTGCCAGCAGCCCCTCGAGCGCAGCGGAGCAAGAGACCCAGTACTTC. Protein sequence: CASSPSSAAEQETQYF.